Sequencing of this T cell receptor beta chain was carried out in a study of cytomegalovirus exposure and HLA in healthy donors. Study results and limitations: Most CMV-associated TCR beta chains appeared HLA-restricted in a later analysis.

V was shortened by 5 bases and J by 10 bases, with 14 bases between the two germline ends. Germline-derived CDR1 and CDR2 are LNHDA and SQIVND (reference sequence). The CDR3 runs 13 residues. As regards this clone: The target antigen is unknown.

Each donor's status was that of a healthy bone marrow donor. Vbeta (60) and Jbeta (13) primers were used in the PCR. The repertoire was sequenced with immunoSEQ multiplex PCR; TCRdb's copy has only in-frame clones and lacks some. The sample has 100,000 to 120,000 clones; over 75% are singletons. The clonotype originates from a woman aged 30 to 39 in good health and CMV-seropositive. Sequenced input: PBMCs. The chain is built from TRBV19 and TRBJ1-4, with D possibly matching TRBD1 (6 bases). The CDR3 region is CASSEQPRGKLFF. The CDR3 coding sequence is TGTGCCAGTAGTGAACAGCCCAGGGGAAAACTGTTTTTT.